This T cell receptor beta chain was sequenced in a study of blood T cell repertoires in COVID-19. This CDR3 region has 16 residues. Germline V gene data show CDR1 as SGDLS and CDR2 as YYNGEE. V lost 0 bases and J 7 bases, leaving 16 bases between the germline ends. Sequencing was performed with immunoSEQ multiplex PCR; in TCRdb, only in-frame clones are kept and a portion is missing. The data hold 88,000 or so clones, with 75% to 85% observed a single time. Sequenced material: peripheral blood. This sequence was found in a human donor in a cohort sampled during active COVID-19. The V gene is TRBV9, the J gene TRBJ2-2, with D maybe TRBD1 (8 bases). CDR3 amino acids: CASSVAVQGEGGELFF. CDR3 coding DNA: TGTGCCAGCAGCGTAGCGGTACAGGGGGAGGGCGGGGAGCTGTTTTTT.